A selection of T cell receptor beta chains follows, all from one sample in a study of blood T cell repertoires in COVID-19. TCRdb's table, derived via immunoSEQ multiplex PCR, lists solely in-frame clones and lacks some. This table holds over 130,000 clones, over 80% found once. The specimen was peripheral blood. These receptors were obtained from a man aged 25-45 years with COVID-19, enrolled during active disease. Both conserved end residues are part of each CDR3. A D gene is named only where the DNA matches it firmly. The size field is filled for only some rows; it gives once, few, many or a size class.

d_gene	j_gene	abundance	v_gene	CDR3aa	CDR3nt
.	TRBJ2-7	.	TRBV7-2	CASSLVEGNIYEQYF	TGTGCCAGCAGCTTAGTAGAGGGAAATATCTACGAGCAGTACTTC
TRBD2	TRBJ2-2	.	TRBV10-2	CASSTPLVAGPGTTGELFF	TGCGCCAGCAGTACCCCCTTAGTAGCGGGTCCCGGAACTACCGGGGAGCTGTTTTTT
TRBD2	TRBJ2-7	.	TRBV5-5	CATRTSGSYEQYF	TGTGCCACCAGGACTAGCGGGAGTTACGAGCAGTACTTC
TRBD1	TRBJ1-1	once	TRBV19	CASTTGLGNTEAFF	TGTGCCAGTACGACAGGGTTAGGGAACACTGAAGCTTTCTTT
.	TRBJ1-2	.	TRBV4-1	CASSQEGRDYGYTF	TGCGCCAGCAGCCAAGAGGGGAGGGATTATGGCTACACCTTC
TRBD1	TRBJ1-1	.	TRBV2	CASSDRGPNTEAFF	TGTGCCAGCAGTGACAGGGGGCCGAACACTGAAGCTTTCTTT
TRBD2	TRBJ2-2	.	TRBV5-4	CASSHGSGRDTGELFF	TGTGCCAGCAGCCACGGTAGCGGGAGAGACACCGGGGAGCTGTTTTTT
TRBD1	TRBJ2-3	.	TRBV10-1	CASSGGTGRIQDTDTQYF	TGCGCCAGCAGCGGGGGGACAGGGAGGATTCAAGACACAGATACGCAGTATTTT
.	TRBJ2-5	once	TRBV4-1	CASSLTDGQLQETQYF	TGCGCCAGCAGCCTAACAGACGGACAACTCCAAGAGACCCAGTACTTC
TRBD2	TRBJ2-6	.	TRBV19	CASRLAGGGANVLTF	TGTGCCAGTAGGCTAGCGGGAGGGGGGGCCAACGTCCTGACTTTC
TRBD1	TRBJ1-1	.	TRBV28	CASSLGGQGLNTEAFF	TGTGCCAGCAGCCTAGGGGGACAGGGATTGAACACTGAAGCTTTCTTT
.	TRBJ2-7	.	TRBV5-4	CASSSDSYEQYF	TGTGCCAGCAGCAGCGACTCCTACGAGCAGTACTTC
.	TRBJ2-1	.	TRBV5-5	CASSLAGTPSYNEQFF	TGTGCCAGCAGCTTGGCCGGGACTCCCTCCTACAATGAGCAGTTCTTC
TRBD2	TRBJ2-1	.	TRBV19	CASSSLAANNEQFF	TGTGCCAGTAGTAGCCTAGCGGCCAACAATGAGCAGTTCTTC
.	TRBJ2-7	.	TRBV5-1	CASSLAGGSRYEQYF	TGCGCCAGCAGCTTGGCGGGGGGCAGTCGGTACGAGCAGTACTTC
TRBD1	TRBJ2-1	.	TRBV11-1	CASSLVARGRVNEQFF	TGTGCCAGCAGCTTAGTAGCCAGGGGGCGCGTCAATGAGCAGTTCTTC
TRBD2	TRBJ2-7	.	TRBV3-1/TRBV3-2	CASSHASGTYEQYF	TGTGCCAGCAGCCACGCTAGCGGGACCTACGAGCAGTACTTC
.	TRBJ2-2	.	TRBV21-1	CASSKLGTVLNTGELFF	TGTGCCAGCAGCAAACTGGGGACAGTCCTCAACACCGGGGAGCTGTTTTTT
.	TRBJ2-2	.	TRBV6-5	CASSIRRDSGELFF	TGTGCCAGCAGCATTCGGCGGGACAGCGGGGAGCTGTTTTTT
TRBD1	TRBJ2-7	.	TRBV6-5	CASSRTRDRGYEQYF	TGTGCCAGCAGCCGCACCCGGGACAGGGGCTACGAGCAGTACTTC
.	TRBJ1-1	.	TRBV6-5	CASSYLLTGNTEAFF	TGTGCCAGCAGTTACCTTCTAACAGGGAACACTGAAGCTTTCTTT
.	TRBJ2-3	.	TRBV29-1	CSVPGLAGTDTQYF	TGCAGCGTACCTGGACTGGCGGGCACAGATACGCAGTATTTT
TRBD1	TRBJ1-1	once	TRBV6-5	CASSQGQANTEAFF	TGTGCCAGCAGTCAGGGACAGGCGAACACTGAAGCTTTCTTT
.	TRBJ2-3	once	TRBV10-2	CASSESRRESTQYF	TGCGCCAGCAGTGAGTCTCGCCGGGAAAGTACGCAGTATTTT